The 25 T cell receptor beta chains reported below all come from one sample, sequenced in a study of blood T cell repertoires in COVID-19. Repertoires were generated with immunoSEQ multiplex PCR, while TCRdb's copy carries only in-frame clones and drops some. The sample contains some 250,000 clones, 75% to 90% of which appear only once. Specimen: PBMCs or T cells enriched from blood (not recorded which). Every receptor here comes from a woman aged 50 to 60 who had recovered from COVID-19.

This chain uses TRBV5-1 with TRBJ2-5; maybe TRBD2 (6 bases). V was cut by 4 bases and J by 2 bases, with 15 bases left in between. This CDR3 region has 15 residues. Germline values: CDR1 SGHRS, CDR2 YFSETQ. CDR3 residues: CASSLAPGAQETQYF. The CDR3 DNA is TGCGCCAGCAGCCTAGCCCCGGGAGCGCAAGAGACCCAGTACTTC.

This clone is labeled medium-sized. The chain combines TRBV4-2 with TRBJ1-1; no firm D call. V lost 0 bases, J lost 3 bases, and 11 bases lay in between. The CDR3 consists of 15 residues. Per germline, CDR1 LGHNA and CDR2 YNFKEQ. CDR3 in amino acids: CASSQDRAGYTEAFF. CDR3 DNA sequence: TGTGCCAGCAGCCAAGATCGAGCGGGGTACACTGAAGCTTTCTTT.

The chain couples TRBV2 to TRBJ2-7; TRBD2 matches at 7 bases. Germline-derived CDR1 and CDR2 are SNHLY and FYNNEI. CDR3 size: 14 residues. V shed 3 bases, J shed 4 bases, and the junction held 6 bases outside the gene matches. CDR3 loop: CASSDLASGYEQYF. The DNA for the CDR3 is TGTGCCAGCAGTGATCTTGCTAGCGGATACGAGCAGTACTTC.

The chain links TRBV5-1 to TRBJ1-4; 7 positions match TRBD1. Trimming at V came to 0 bases and at J to 8 bases, leaving 7 bases not matched to a gene. CDR3 size: 15 residues. Germline CDR1 is SGHRS and CDR2 is YFSETQ. CDR3 nucleotides: TGCGCCAGCAGCTTGGAGGGGGCGGACTTCGAAAAACTGTTTTTT. Its translation is CASSLEGADFEKLFF.

For the CDR3, the DNA is TGTGCCACAAACCTATACTACGAGCAGTACTTC. As protein: CATNLYYEQYF. The V call is TRBV28, the J call TRBJ2-7; no clear D. Trimming removed 10 bases at V and 3 bases at J, with 10 bases between. This CDR3 has 11 residues. From germline, CDR1 is MDHEN and CDR2 SYDVKM.

The chain links TRBV6-5 to TRBJ1-3; D is undetermined. V was cut by 4 bases and J by 0 bases, with 7 bases left in between. Germline V gene lookup returns CDR1 MNHEY and CDR2 SVGAGI. The CDR3 has 14 amino acids. The CDR3 DNA reads as TGTGCCAGCAGTTTTAGTAGCTCTGGAAACACCATATATTTT. As protein: CASSFSSSGNTIYF.

This sequence joins TRBV28 and TRBJ2-7, with a possible D match to TRBD2 (6 bases). V was shortened by 6 bases and J by 3 bases, with 18 bases between the two germline ends. CDR3 length: 15 residues. Germline CDR1 is MDHEN and CDR2 is SYDVKM. The CDR3 loop is CASRPGLFANYEQYF. Written as DNA, the CDR3 is TGTGCCAGCAGGCCGGGACTTTTTGCTAACTACGAGCAGTACTTC. The entire variable domain, with the rest obtained from reference TRBV28 and TRBJ2-7, is as follows: DVKVTQSSRYLVKRTGEKVFLECVQDMDHENMFWYRQDPGLGLRLIYFSYDVKMKEKGDIPEGYSVSREKKERFSLILESASTNQTSMYLCASRPGLFANYEQYFGPGTRLTVT.

CDR3 sequence: CASSGLAAYNEQFF. As DNA, the CDR3 is TGCGCCAGCAGCGGACTAGCGGCCTACAATGAGCAGTTCTTC. The chain recombines TRBV5-1 with TRBJ2-1, with 10 positions matching TRBD2. Germline CDR1 SGHRS, CDR2 YFSETQ. The length of the CDR3 is 14 residues. Germline trimming cut 4 bases from V and 2 bases from J; bases unmatched to any gene: 0.

The chain couples TRBV28 to TRBJ2-3; possible D gene TRBD2, 6 bases. Germline CDR1 reads MDHEN; CDR2 reads SYDVKM. Deletions cut 5 bases from V and 1 base from J, with 10 bases between. The CDR3 loop spans 14 amino acids. The CDR3 bases are TGTGCCAGCAGTCGTCCTAGCGGCACAGATACGCAGTATTTT. Encoded protein: CASSRPSGTDTQYF.

The chain links TRBV12-2 to TRBJ2-3; the table's D call, TRBD1, has no DNA check behind it. TRBV12-2 is listed as a pseudogene. This CDR3 region has 16 residues. The CDR3 protein is CASRHEPGVLTDTQYF. The CDR3 DNA reads TGTGCAAGTCGTCATGAACCAGGGGTCCTCACAGATACGCAGTATTTT.

This clone was seen a few times. The chain links TRBV28 to TRBJ2-3; 7 nucleotides line up with TRBD2. The V and J ends lost 1 base and 2 bases, in that order; junction bases with no gene match: 3. The length of the CDR3 is 15 residues. Looked up from germline, CDR1 is MDHEN and CDR2 is SYDVKM. CDR3 DNA: TGTGCCAGCAGTTTATCAAGCGGGAACACAGATACGCAGTATTTT. It translates to CASSLSSGNTDTQYF.

The rearrangement links TRBV20-1 to TRBJ2-3; a possible D gene is TRBD2 (6 bases). V shed 3 bases and J shed 5 bases, with 18 bases lying between them. This CDR3 region has 15 residues. Germline V gene lookup returns CDR1 DFQATT and CDR2 SNEGSKA (reference sequence). Here the CDR3 DNA reads TGCAGTGCTAGTGACGGAGGCGGGGCTGAAGATACGCAGTATTTT. It is translated as CSASDGGGAEDTQYF.

The gene calls are TRBV5-1 and TRBJ2-1; 8 bases are shared with TRBD2. Germline V gives CDR1 SGHRS, CDR2 YFSETQ. The V gene end was trimmed by 2 bases and the J gene end by 3 bases; junction bases not matched to a gene: 7. CDR3 length: 16 amino acids. In DNA, the CDR3 is TGCGCCAGCAGCTTAGGGCTAGCGGGTTTCTACAATGAGCAGTTCTTC. This codes for CASSLGLAGFYNEQFF.

This chain connects TRBV11-2 to TRBJ1-3; weak D call: TRBD1 (6 bases). Germline CDR1 is SGHAT and CDR2 is FQNNGV. This CDR3 comprises 14 residues. Between the trimmed V and J ends, which lost 3 bases and 5 bases, there was a span of 11 bases. CDR3 loop: CASSLDRSRNTIYF. In DNA, the CDR3 is TGTGCCAGCAGCTTGGACAGAAGTCGAAACACCATATATTTT.

The chain combines TRBV4-1 with TRBJ2-3, with D possibly matching TRBD2 (5 bases). Germline loops: CDR1 MGHRA, CDR2 YSYEKL. CDR3 length: 15 residues. V was shortened by 2 bases and J by 2 bases, with 11 bases between the two germline ends. The CDR3 protein is CASSQKRLNTDTQYF. The CDR3 DNA is TGCGCCAGCAGCCAAAAGCGGCTAAACACAGATACGCAGTATTTT.

The chain carries TRBV13 and TRBJ2-1; 11 nucleotides match TRBD2. The CDR3 totals 16 residues. V was pared by 5 bases and J by 6 bases, with 9 bases of the junction left unmatched. Germline CDR1 and CDR2: PRHDT and FYEKMQ (reference sequence). The DNA of the CDR3 is TGTGCCAGCAGCCACACCGGGACTAGCGGTTTCAATGAGCAGTTCTTC. Protein sequence: CASSHTGTSGFNEQFF.

The genes are TRBV27 and TRBJ2-3; 11 positions agree with TRBD2. CDR1 and CDR2 from the germline V gene are MNHEY and SMNVEV (reference sequence). After removal of 0 bases from V and 6 bases from J, the junction contained 8 bases not matched to a gene. This CDR3 comprises 17 residues. The CDR3 DNA is TGTGCCAGCAGTTTATCTTATAGCGGGAGGGCCCCGGATACGCAGTATTTT. It yields the protein CASSLSYSGRAPDTQYF.

The V call is TRBV18, the J call TRBJ1-3, with a tentative D call TRBD1 (5 bases). The CDR3 is 19 amino acids. CDR1 is KGHSH, CDR2 LQKENI, per germline. V lost 2 bases, J lost 0 bases, and 20 bases lay in between. CDR3 DNA: TGTGCCAGCTCACCAAGTCTGTGGGGCAGAACAAACTCTGGAAACACCATATATTTT. Translation: CASSPSLWGRTNSGNTIYF.

The chain uses TRBV19 and TRBJ2-1; TRBD2 might be the D (6 bases). V gave up 3 bases and J gave up 5 bases, with 29 bases separating them. The CDR3 length is 20 residues. Looked up from germline, CDR1 is LNHDA and CDR2 is SQIVND (reference sequence). The CDR3 loop is CASSIMLVSGSREIHNEQFF. CDR3 DNA: TGTGCCAGTAGTATTATGTTAGTGAGTGGGTCCCGGGAGATCCACAATGAGCAGTTCTTC.

The chain is built from TRBV30 and TRBJ1-2, with D tentatively TRBD1 (6 bases). The length of the CDR3 is 12 residues. Germline CDR1 is GTSNPN and CDR2 is SVGIG (reference sequence). Trimming pared 6 bases from V and 1 base from J, leaving 9 bases between. CDR3 nucleotide sequence: TGTGCCTGTTCACAGGGTAACTATGGCTACACCTTC. Its protein product is CACSQGNYGYTF.

This sequence joins TRBV5-1 and TRBJ1-5, with D hard to call. Trimming stripped 1 base from V and 6 bases from J, with 8 bases between. This CDR3 has 13 amino acids. Germline CDR1 SGHRS, CDR2 YFSETQ. CDR3 nucleotide sequence: TGCGCCAGCAGCTTGCTAGGGAGTCAGCCCCAGCATTTT. Translation: CASSLLGSQPQHF.

The chain combines TRBV6-4 with TRBJ1-1; a weak D match, TRBD1 (5 bases). The CDR3 has 14 amino acids. Germline assignment: CDR1 MRHNA and CDR2 SNTAGT. The V end was cut by 5 bases, the J end by 1 base, with 11 bases between. CDR3 nucleotide sequence: TGTGCCAGCAGTCCCGGGGGTTGGAACACTGAAGCTTTCTTT. This sequence encodes CASSPGGWNTEAFF.

This clone appeared a single time. V is TRBV2 and J is TRBJ1-1, with D possibly TRBD1 on 5 matching bases. The CDR3 spans 14 residues. V lost 4 bases to trimming and J lost 6 bases, with 15 bases between them. Germline V gives CDR1 SNHLY, CDR2 FYNNEI. CDR3 residues: CASSVYRRGPEAFF. DNA of the CDR3: TGTGCCAGCAGTGTCTACAGGAGAGGACCTGAAGCTTTCTTT.

The chain carries TRBV3-1 (or the pseudogene TRBV3-2) and TRBJ1-5, with 9 nucleotides matching TRBD1. The CDR3 contains 15 residues. Germline CDR1 and CDR2: LGHDT and YNNKEL (reference sequence). V was clipped by 4 bases and J by 4 bases; unmatched bases: 5. CDR3 nucleotides: TGTGCCAGCAGCCGGGGACAGGGAATTAATCAGCCCCAGCATTTT. It codes for CASSRGQGINQPQHF.

The J gene is TRBJ1-1, the V gene TRBV6-1, with no clear D. Germline values: CDR1 MNHNS, CDR2 SASEGT. Trimming removed 3 bases from V and 11 bases from J, with 13 bases in between. The CDR3 runs 12 residues. Here the CDR3 reads CASSDWAGGAFF. The CDR3 DNA is TGTGCCAGCAGTGATTGGGCAGGTGGGGCTTTCTTT.